These 16 T cell receptor beta chains were sequenced from one sample in a study of cytomegalovirus exposure and HLA in healthy donors listed by TCRdb under 2017. The library was built by means of the immunoSEQ multiplex PCR assay. A mixture of 60 forward primers for TCR Vbeta segments and 13 reverse primers for TCR Jbeta segments was used in the multiplex PCR. The table comes from immuneACCESS by way of TCRdb, which keeps in-frame sequences with V and J called. Part of the clones is missing from these tables; in studies checked, under half for an unresolved V gene and the rest for unknown reasons. This sample comprises approximately 99,000 clones, about four fifths of them detected only once. Clones ranked in the top ten supply 3% to 4% of the sample. Sample: PBMCs. Receptors were obtained from a male donor in good health and CMV-seropositive.

This chain links TRBV6-1 with TRBJ1-6; 11 bases are a match to TRBD1. V was pared by 10 bases and J by 9 bases, with 11 bases of the junction left unmatched. The V gene's germline CDR1 is MNHNS and CDR2 SASEGT. The CDR3 runs 15 residues. The CDR3 DNA reads TGTGCCACCCTGGACAGGGGGCTATGGGGTTCACCCCTCCACTTT. Translation: CATLDRGLWGSPLHF.

V and J are TRBV14 and TRBJ2-5, with D maybe TRBD2 (5 bases). The CDR3 spans 14 residues. Trimming pared 0 bases from V and 7 bases from J, leaving 12 bases between. Germline CDR1 SGHDN, CDR2 FVKESK. The CDR3 nucleotides are TGTGCCAGCAGCCAAGATCTTCATCGGGGGACCCAGTACTTC. Its protein is CASSQDLHRGTQYF.

This rearrangement joins TRBV15 to TRBJ1-1, with TRBD1 as a possible D gene (5 bases). Germline V gene lookup returns CDR1 LNHNV and CDR2 YYDKDF (reference sequence). The CDR3 totals 15 residues. With 1 base removed from V and 4 bases from J, the gap between germline ends came to 13 bases. CDR3 region: CATSRVLMGGTEAFF. The CDR3 DNA sequence: TGTGCCACCAGCAGAGTCCTTATGGGGGGCACTGAAGCTTTCTTT.

This clone has a single count. The chain employs TRBV30 and TRBJ2-3; D may be TRBD2 (6 bases). The CDR3 sequence is 19 residues long. The V gene's germline CDR1 is GTSNPN and CDR2 SVGIG (reference sequence). The ends were cut back, 7 bases at V and 6 bases at J, with 35 bases in the middle. CDR3 loop: CASLLGDFPGNLNGDTQYF. Written as DNA, the CDR3 is TGTGCCTCATTATTGGGGGACTTTCCGGGAAACCTAAACGGGGATACGCAGTATTTT.

The genes are TRBV6-5 and TRBJ2-1, with D tentatively TRBD2 (5 bases). V was pared by 2 bases and J by 10 bases, with 12 bases between. CDR1 MNHEY and CDR2 SVGAGI come from the germline V gene. The CDR3 contains 13 residues. Here the CDR3 DNA reads TGTGCCAGCAGTTACACCCACCCGGGGGAGCAGTTCTTC. This translates into CASSYTHPGEQFF.

The chain joins TRBV7-9 to TRBJ1-1; D is ambiguous. CDR1 is SEHNR and CDR2 is FQNEAQ in the germline V gene (reference sequence). The CDR3 runs to 15 residues. V was cut by 5 bases and J by 1 base, with 14 bases left in between. The CDR3: CASSQTRTGNTEAFF. The CDR3 DNA is TGTGCCAGCAGCCAGACTAGGACGGGGAACACTGAAGCTTTCTTT.

The chain employs TRBV7-9 and TRBJ1-5; 7 bases are a match to TRBD1. The ends lost 1 base at V and 2 bases at J; junction bases unmatched: 2. This CDR3 contains 15 residues. Germline values: CDR1 SEHNR, CDR2 FQNEAQ (reference sequence). The CDR3 nucleotides are TGTGCCAGCAGCTTAGAAGGGACAGGCAATCAGCCCCAGCATTTT. This codes for CASSLEGTGNQPQHF.

The J gene is TRBJ1-4, the V gene TRBV19; 7 bases are shared with TRBD1. The germline V gene has CDR1 LNHDA and CDR2 SQIVND (reference sequence). The CDR3 runs to 16 residues. The ends lost 4 bases at V and 8 bases at J; junction bases unmatched: 13. The CDR3 DNA is TGTGCCAGTAGTACGACTTCCAGGGGGAGTCGCGAAAAACTGTTTTTT. Translating it yields CASSTTSRGSREKLFF.

This clone occurred a few times. The chain couples TRBV4-1 to TRBJ1-2, with D possibly TRBD1 on 5 matching bases. The V end was cut by 1 base, the J end by 2 bases, with 14 bases between. The CDR3 sequence is 16 residues long. CDR1 and CDR2 from the germline V gene are MGHRA and YSYEKL. The CDR3 sequence: CASSQAGGWSNYGYTF. For the CDR3, the DNA is TGCGCCAGCAGCCAAGCGGGGGGTTGGTCCAACTATGGCTACACCTTC.

The rearrangement links TRBV9 to TRBJ2-7, with a weak D call TRBD1 (7 bases). The CDR3 is 15 residues long. Per germline, CDR1 SGDLS and CDR2 YYNGEE. With 3 bases removed from V and 0 bases from J, the gap between germline ends came to 13 bases. In nucleotides, the CDR3 is TGTGCCAGCAGCGAGGGGGCGGGGCTCTCCTACGAGCAGTACTTC. The encoded protein is CASSEGAGLSYEQYF.

This clone was found a few times. V is TRBV2 and J is TRBJ1-1, with D perhaps matching TRBD1 (5 bases). This CDR3 contains 14 residues. Trimming cost V 7 bases and J 4 bases, with 16 bases left between them. Germline V CDR1 and CDR2: SNHLY, FYNNEI. CDR3: CASTITWGGTEAFF. CDR3 in DNA: TGTGCCAGCACGATTACTTGGGGGGGCACTGAAGCTTTCTTT. The full variable domain, rest sourced from reference TRBV2 and TRBJ1-1, is EPEVTQTPSHQVTQMGQEVILRCVPISNHLYFYWYRQILGQKVEFLVSFYNNEISEKSEIFDDQFSVERPDGSNFTLKIRSTKLEDSAMYFCASTITWGGTEAFFGQGTRLTVV.

This clone appeared a few times. This chain links TRBV10-3 with TRBJ2-5; no clear D gene. CDR1 ENHRY and CDR2 SYGVKD come from the germline V gene. The V gene lost 0 bases and the J gene lost 6 bases, with 17 bases spanning the gap. This CDR3 has 16 amino acids. The DNA for the CDR3 is TGTGCCATCAGTGAGTCAAGAGGAATCGGCGTACAGACCCAGTACTTC. It encodes CAISESRGIGVQTQYF.

This rearrangement joins TRBV9 to TRBJ2-3; TRBD2 matches at 10 bases. This CDR3 comprises 16 residues. With V trimmed by 0 bases and J by 3 bases, 4 bases remained unmatched. Looked up from germline, CDR1 is SGDLS and CDR2 is YYNGEE. The CDR3 region is CASSVGSSGGTDTQYF. Here the CDR3 DNA reads TGTGCCAGCAGCGTAGGGTCTAGCGGGGGAACAGATACGCAGTATTTT.

The rearrangement joins TRBV5-6 to TRBJ2-4, with 9 bases lining up with TRBD1. The V gene end was trimmed by 0 bases and the J gene end by 5 bases; junction bases not matched to a gene: 3. Germline loops: CDR1 SGHDT, CDR2 YYEEEE. The CDR3 totals 15 residues. In DNA, the CDR3 is TGTGCCAGCAGCTTGGGGGACAGGGTCGAAAACATTCAGTACTTC. Its translation is CASSLGDRVENIQYF.

Sample share makes this clone medium-sized. The chain links TRBV13 to TRBJ2-2; tentatively, D is TRBD2 (5 bases). Germline lookup yields CDR1 PRHDT and CDR2 FYEKMQ (reference sequence). V was cut by 6 bases and J by 6 bases, with 14 bases left in between. The CDR3 has 14 amino acids. CDR3 bases: TGTGCCAGCAGTGCGGGTCCTGTCCCCGGGGAGCTGTTTTTT. This codes for CASSAGPVPGELFF.

About this clone: Other DNA sequences in the same sample also yield this CDR3. CDR3 amino acids: CASSPDSNYGYTF. In DNA, the CDR3 is TGTGCCAGCTCACCTGACAGTAACTATGGCTACACCTTC. The chain uses TRBV18 and TRBJ1-2, with a tentative D call TRBD1 (5 bases). Germline V gene data show CDR1 as KGHSH and CDR2 as LQKENI. V was trimmed by 3 bases and J by 1 base, leaving 6 bases between them. CDR3 length: 13 residues.